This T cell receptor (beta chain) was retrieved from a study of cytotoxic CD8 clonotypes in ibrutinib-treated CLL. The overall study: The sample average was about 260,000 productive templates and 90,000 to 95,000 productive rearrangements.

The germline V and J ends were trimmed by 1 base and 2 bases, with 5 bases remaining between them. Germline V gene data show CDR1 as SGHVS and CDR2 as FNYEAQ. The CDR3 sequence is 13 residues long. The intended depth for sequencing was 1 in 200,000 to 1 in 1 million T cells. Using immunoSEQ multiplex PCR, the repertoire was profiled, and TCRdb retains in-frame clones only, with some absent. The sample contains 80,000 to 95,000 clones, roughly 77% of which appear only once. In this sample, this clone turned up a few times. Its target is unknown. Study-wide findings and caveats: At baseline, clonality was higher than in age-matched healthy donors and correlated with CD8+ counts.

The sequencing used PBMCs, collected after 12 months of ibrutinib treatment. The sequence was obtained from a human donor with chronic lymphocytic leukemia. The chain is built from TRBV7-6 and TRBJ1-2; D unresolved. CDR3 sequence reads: CASSLGQNYGYTF. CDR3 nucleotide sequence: TGTGCCAGCAGCTTAGGGCAGAACTATGGCTACACCTTC.